Each of the 25 T cell receptor beta chains below was sequenced from the same sample in a study of cytomegalovirus exposure and HLA in healthy donors. Method: immunoSEQ multiplex PCR; TCRdb's copy keeps in-frame clones and lacks some. Of some 110,000 clones listed, about nine tenths are singletons. Sequencing was done on a sample of PBMCs. All receptors derive from a man aged 18-30 years in good health and CMV-seropositive.

This clone was recorded a few times. V and J are TRBV11-1 and TRBJ2-7, with no clear D. The ends were cut back, 2 bases at V and 0 bases at J, with 11 bases in the middle. Germline V gene lookup returns CDR1 SGHAT and CDR2 FQDESV (reference sequence). The CDR3 has 15 amino acids. CDR3: CASSLRGSISYEQYF. The CDR3 nucleotides read TGTGCCAGCAGCTTAAGAGGTTCAATCTCCTACGAGCAGTACTTC.

This clone was detected only once. The J gene is TRBJ2-7, the V gene TRBV7-2, with TRBD2 as a possible D gene (7 bases). V was trimmed by 2 bases and J by 7 bases, leaving 27 bases between them. Germline V gene data show CDR1 as SGHTA and CDR2 as FQGNSA. The CDR3 contains 18 residues. CDR3 bases: TGTGCCAGCAGCTTACGAGGGGGGGCCACGAGGGCTCCCTGGGAGCAGTACTTC. Amino acid sequence: CASSLRGGATRAPWEQYF.

The chain is built from TRBV29-1 and TRBJ2-5; 7 nucleotides match TRBD2. With 1 base clipped from V and 7 bases from J, the junction kept 0 bases outside the gene matches. The CDR3 extends over 11 amino acids. Germline lookup yields CDR1 SQVTM and CDR2 ANQGSEA. Written as DNA, the CDR3 is TGCAGCGTTGAAGCGGGGGGGACCCAGTACTTC. As protein: CSVEAGGTQYF.

This clone was counted once. This chain joins TRBV27 and TRBJ2-7; TRBD1 is a possible D gene (7 bases). Germline CDR1 reads MNHEY; CDR2 reads SMNVEV (reference sequence). This CDR3 has 14 amino acids. The germline V and J ends were trimmed by 3 bases and 3 bases, with 12 bases remaining between them. The CDR3 DNA sequence: TGTGCCAGCAGTTTGGGACAGACTAGCTACGAGCAGTACTTC. It yields the protein CASSLGQTSYEQYF.

The chain recombines TRBV7-2 with TRBJ2-7; perhaps TRBD1 as D (5 bases). The CDR3 is 13 residues long. Trimming shortened V by 8 bases and J by 3 bases, and 14 bases separated the two germline ends. Germline CDR1 SGHTA, CDR2 FQGNSA. CDR3 nucleotides: TGTGCCAGCTCCCAGATTACAGGCTACGAGCAGTACTTC. Translated, it gives CASSQITGYEQYF.

The chain links TRBV5-1 to TRBJ1-3; TRBD1 matches 9 bases. The CDR3 has 18 amino acids. Germline CDR1 reads SGHRS; CDR2 reads YFSETQ. V lost 2 bases and J lost 0; bases outside the gene matches: 9. The DNA of the CDR3 is TGCGCCAGCAGCTTCTCGGGACAGGGATCTGGCTCTGGAAACACCATATATTTT. Translated, it gives CASSFSGQGSGSGNTIYF.

The chain couples TRBV2 to TRBJ1-5; 10 bases line up with TRBD1. Germline CDR1 SNHLY, CDR2 FYNNEI. V dropped 5 bases and J dropped 3; count of bases not matched to a gene: 4. CDR3 length: 15 residues. The CDR3 nucleotides read TGTGCCAGCAGTAGGGGACAGGGGTTCAATCAGCCCCAGCATTTT. It encodes CASSRGQGFNQPQHF.

V and J are TRBV4-3 and TRBJ1-2; D is ambiguous. This CDR3 is built from 16 residues. Trimming pared 0 bases from V and 2 bases from J, leaving 13 bases between. CDR1 is LGHNA and CDR2 is YSLEER in the germline V gene. The CDR3 is CASSQEFGGLNYGYTF. The CDR3, as DNA: TGCGCCAGCAGCCAAGAATTCGGCGGGTTAAACTATGGCTACACCTTC.

The chain couples TRBV6-5 to TRBJ1-6; D is undetermined. CDR3 length equals 15 residues. The V and J ends lost 7 bases and 10 bases respectively, with 20 bases between them. CDR1 and CDR2 from the germline V gene are MNHEY and SVGAGI. In nucleotides, the CDR3 is TGTGCCAGCACTCGCGGGATGGCGGGGTCCTCACCCCTCCACTTT. Protein: CASTRGMAGSSPLHF.

This clone is a singleton in its sample. This chain uses TRBV7-9 with TRBJ2-1; the match to TRBD1 covers 7 bases. The CDR3 contains 15 residues. V trimming: 5 bases; J trimming: 6 bases; junction bases outside the gene matches: 10. Germline V CDR1 and CDR2: SEHNR, FQNEAQ (reference sequence). Here the CDR3 DNA reads TGTGCCAGCAGCCCCCGAGGGACAGTATCCAATGAGCAGTTCTTC. Its translation: CASSPRGTVSNEQFF.

The V and J genes are TRBV7-2 and TRBJ1-2; 10 bases fit TRBD1. J lost 7 bases, V lost 0 bases, and 5 bases had no gene match. The CDR3 sequence is 15 residues long. Germline assignment: CDR1 SGHTA and CDR2 FQGNSA. The CDR3 nucleotides are TGTGCCAGCAGCTTAGCGGGCCGGGACAGGGGTGGCTACACCTTC. Its translation: CASSLAGRDRGGYTF.

This chain connects TRBV7-6 to TRBJ1-2; a possible D gene is TRBD1 (5 bases). CDR3 length equals 18 residues. V lost 3 bases and J lost 0, with 20 bases in between. From germline, CDR1 is SGHVS and CDR2 FNYEAQ. CDR3 DNA: TGTGCCAGCAGCTTTGGTCACGGCAGGGATCCAGCTAACTATGGCTACACCTTC. This gives the protein CASSFGHGRDPANYGYTF.

V and J are TRBV7-2 and TRBJ2-5, with TRBD2 matching 10 bases. This CDR3 is built from 15 residues. Germline V lookup: CDR1 SGHTA, CDR2 FQGNSA. Trimming cost V 5 bases and J 2 bases; bases outside gene matches: 5. CDR3 region: CASSRAGGLQETQYF. The CDR3 nucleotides are TGTGCCAGCAGCAGAGCGGGGGGGTTACAAGAGACCCAGTACTTC.

The chain employs TRBV5-1 and TRBJ2-5; TRBD1 aligns across 7 bases. With 5 bases clipped from V and 2 bases from J, the junction kept 6 bases outside the gene matches. CDR1 is SGHRS, CDR2 YFSETQ, per germline. This CDR3 is 14 amino acids long. The CDR3 reads CASSRNRGQETQYF. The DNA of the CDR3 is TGCGCCAGCAGTCGAAACAGGGGTCAAGAGACCCAGTACTTC.

The table lists this clone with a few counts. The CDR3 bases are TGTGCCAGCAGCCGGAATTCACAGGCAAATGGCTACACCTTC. It specifies CASSRNSQANGYTF. The rearrangement links TRBV7-8 to TRBJ1-2, with D possibly TRBD1 on 5 matching bases. V was cut by 5 bases and J by 6 bases, with 16 bases left in between. This CDR3 spans 14 amino acids. The V gene's germline CDR1 is SGHVS and CDR2 FQNEAQ.

The rearrangement uses TRBV7-9 and TRBJ1-3; 8 bases map to TRBD1. Trimming at V came to 0 bases and at J to 10 bases, leaving 8 bases not matched to a gene. This CDR3 is built from 15 residues. Germline CDR1 and CDR2: SEHNR and FQNEAQ (reference sequence). The CDR3 spells CASSLADRAKGTIYF. CDR3 in DNA: TGTGCCAGCAGCTTAGCGGACAGGGCCAAGGGGACCATATATTTT.

Regarding this clone: One junction end does not reproduce the germline sequence, and a read error may be involved. The chain employs TRBV14 and TRBJ1-2, with D hard to call. The CDR3 runs 13 residues. The germline V gene has CDR1 SGHDN and CDR2 FVKESK. DNA of the CDR3: TGTGCCAGCAGCCTGATTTCCGAGACTTATTTAAACTTC. Protein sequence: CASSLISETYLNF.

The rearrangement links TRBV7-9 to TRBJ1-6; 12 bases are shared with TRBD1. V shed 5 bases and J 10 bases; nucleotides not matched to a gene: 6. CDR1 and CDR2 (germline): SEHNR, FQNEAQ (reference sequence). The CDR3 consists of 15 residues. CDR3 amino acids: CASSMGQGAVSPLHF. Written as DNA, the CDR3 is TGTGCCAGCAGCATGGGACAGGGGGCGGTATCACCCCTCCACTTT. Full variable domain (remainder filled in from reference TRBV7-9 and TRBJ1-6): DTGVSQNPRHKITKRGQNVTFRCDPISEHNRLYWYRQTLGQGPEFLTYFQNEAQLEKSRLLSDRFSAERPKGSFSTLEIQRTEQGDSAMYLCASSMGQGAVSPLHFGNGTRLTVT.

The genes are TRBV28 and TRBJ1-2, with TRBD1 identical over 8 bases. The CDR3 totals 14 residues. Germline V gives CDR1 MDHEN, CDR2 SYDVKM. The V gene end was trimmed by 4 bases and the J gene end by 7 bases; junction bases not matched to a gene: 8. CDR3 amino acids: CASSSSDRVIGYTF. The CDR3 coding sequence is TGTGCCAGCAGTTCCTCGGACAGGGTAATTGGCTACACCTTC.

The rearrangement links TRBV5-6 to TRBJ1-5; D gene ambiguous. Per the germline V gene, CDR1 is SGHDT and CDR2 is YYEEEE. This CDR3 region has 17 residues. V was pared by 4 bases and J by 0 bases, with 17 bases between. The DNA of the CDR3 is TGTGCCAGCAGCCTATTCTGGACTCGAGATAGCAATCAGCCCCAGCATTTT. Protein: CASSLFWTRDSNQPQHF.

The chain couples TRBV4-2 to TRBJ2-7; 9 bases agree with TRBD2. CDR1 is LGHNA and CDR2 is YNFKEQ in the germline V gene. V was clipped by 3 bases and J by 2 bases; unmatched bases: 17. The length of the CDR3 is 19 residues. CDR3 coding DNA: TGTGCCAGCAGCCAGGCTCCCTCTGGGCGGGGGGGCCGGACCTACGAGCAGTACTTC. This encodes CASSQAPSGRGGRTYEQYF.

The genes are TRBV7-2 and TRBJ2-4; D is possibly TRBD2 (5 bases). The germline V gene has CDR1 SGHTA and CDR2 FQGNSA. V was cut by 5 bases and J by 8 bases, with 19 bases left in between. The CDR3 length is 15 residues. The CDR3, as DNA: TGTGCCAGCAGCCAACCCCTCGGGGAAACAGACATTCAGTACTTC. Protein: CASSQPLGETDIQYF.

The chain couples TRBV11-2 to TRBJ2-3; weak D call: TRBD2 (5 bases). The germline CDR1 and CDR2 sequences are SGHAT and FQNNGV. Trimming shortened V by 8 bases and J by 2 bases, and 17 bases separated the two germline ends. This CDR3 spans 15 amino acids. CDR3 nucleotides: TGTGCCAGCTCGCGCGGGCGAGAGTCCACAGATACGCAGTATTTT. The encoded protein is CASSRGRESTDTQYF.

This rearrangement joins TRBV10-3 to TRBJ2-3; maybe TRBD2 (7 bases). From germline, CDR1 is ENHRY and CDR2 SYGVKD. The ends were cut back, 3 bases at V and 5 bases at J, with 12 bases in the middle. This CDR3 region has 14 residues. In DNA form, the CDR3 reads TGTGCCATCAGTGATGGGGGCGGGGGAGATACGCAGTATTTT. Amino acids: CAISDGGGGDTQYF.

J is TRBJ1-2 and V is TRBV7-9; D remains unclear. Germline V gene lookup returns CDR1 SEHNR and CDR2 FQNEAQ (reference sequence). Between the trimmed V and J ends, which lost 1 base and 5 bases, there was a span of 20 bases. This CDR3 is 17 amino acids long. This chain's CDR3 is CASSLGGRTEEIYGYTF. The DNA for the CDR3 is TGTGCCAGCAGCTTAGGGGGAAGGACGGAGGAAATTTATGGCTACACCTTC.